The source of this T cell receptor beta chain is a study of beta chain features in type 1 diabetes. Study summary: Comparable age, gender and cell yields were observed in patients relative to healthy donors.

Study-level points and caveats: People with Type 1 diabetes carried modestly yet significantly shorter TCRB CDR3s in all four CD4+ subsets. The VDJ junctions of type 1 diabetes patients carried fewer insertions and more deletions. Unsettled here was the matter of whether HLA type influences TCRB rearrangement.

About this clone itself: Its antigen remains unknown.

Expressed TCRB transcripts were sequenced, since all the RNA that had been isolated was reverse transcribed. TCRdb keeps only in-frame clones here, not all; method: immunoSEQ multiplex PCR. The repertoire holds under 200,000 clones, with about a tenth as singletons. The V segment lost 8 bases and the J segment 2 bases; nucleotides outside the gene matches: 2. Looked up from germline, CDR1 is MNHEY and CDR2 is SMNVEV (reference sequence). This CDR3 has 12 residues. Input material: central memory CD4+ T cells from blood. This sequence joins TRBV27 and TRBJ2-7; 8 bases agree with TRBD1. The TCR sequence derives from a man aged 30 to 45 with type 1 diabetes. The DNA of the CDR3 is TGTGCCAGCGGGGACAGGACCTACGAGCAGTACTTC. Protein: CASGDRTYEQYF.